This note documents a single TCR beta chain sequence. Its specificity is not known. The sample belongs to a study of a mutant IDH1 vaccine in newly diagnosed glioma. Overall study findings and caveats: Pseudoprogression seemingly bore no relation to changes in top peripheral T cell clonotypes.

Clones were sequenced by immunoSEQ multiplex PCR, and TCRdb holds only the in-frame ones, with some missing. The table lists 50,000 to 65,000 clones, approximately 81% of them singletons. The CDR3 extends over 14 amino acids. V lost 5 bases to trimming and J lost 4 bases, with 15 bases between them. Germline CDR1 is KGHSH and CDR2 is LQKENI. Described time point: baseline, week 1 (first vaccination visit). Indicated treatment: pre-vaccination baseline after standard-of-care therapy. This receptor was obtained from a man aged 18 to 29 with glioma. The input for sequencing was PBMCs, taken from a glioma patient treated with radiotherapy, temozolomide or both. The V gene is TRBV18, the J gene TRBJ2-7; no clear D. CDR3 residues: CASSLVSPSYEQYF. In nucleotides, the CDR3 is TGTGCCAGCTCATTGGTATCACCCTCTTACGAGCAGTACTTC.